This T cell receptor (beta chain) was retrieved from a study of T cell responses to AZD1222 COVID-19 vaccine. Findings of the study overall: Possibly, clonal diversity was underestimated; donors were largely white British and included more females. Only 5 or 6 AZD1222 recipients were seropositive at baseline.

Germline CDR1 reads MDHEN; CDR2 reads SYDVKM. The CDR3 spans 12 residues. The V end was cut by 7 bases, the J end by 4 bases, with 10 bases between. The repertoire was sequenced with immunoSEQ multiplex PCR; TCRdb's copy has only in-frame clones and lacks some. The repertoire has 130,000 or so clones, approximately 94% of them found once; the top ten carry around 7%. For this clone: Antigen unknown.

The sequencing here drew on peripheral blood, taken on day 0 of AZD1222 vaccination. The receptor comes from an adult in good health. This rearrangement joins TRBV28 to TRBJ1-2; tentative D call: TRBD1 (5 bases). The CDR3 bases are TGTGCCAGCACCGACGGGGGCTATGGCTACACCTTC. Protein sequence: CASTDGGYGYTF.